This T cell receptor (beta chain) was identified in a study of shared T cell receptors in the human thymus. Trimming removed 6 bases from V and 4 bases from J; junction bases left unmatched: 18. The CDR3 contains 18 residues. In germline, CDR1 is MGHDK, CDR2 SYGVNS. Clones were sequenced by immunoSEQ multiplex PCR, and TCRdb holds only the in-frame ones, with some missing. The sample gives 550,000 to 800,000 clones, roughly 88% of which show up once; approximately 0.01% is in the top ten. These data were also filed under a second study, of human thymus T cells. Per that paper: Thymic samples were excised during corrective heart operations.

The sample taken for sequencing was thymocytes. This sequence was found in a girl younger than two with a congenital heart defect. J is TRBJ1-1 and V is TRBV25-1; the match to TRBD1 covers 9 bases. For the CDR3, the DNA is TGTGCCAGCAGGCCCCCCGGTTGGGACAGGGTTTGGAGCACTGAAGCTTTCTTT. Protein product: CASRPPGWDRVWSTEAFF.